One T cell receptor (beta chain) is described in this entry. This sample was included in a study of blood T cell repertoires in COVID-19. The overall study: Specimens from acute and convalescent COVID-19 originated in the United States, Italy and Spain.

Generated by immunoSEQ multiplex PCR, the TCRdb table keeps only in-frame clones and is missing some. The repertoire has about 18,000 clones, around nine tenths of them found once; the top ten carry around 10%. The sequence derives from a human donor in a cohort sampled during active COVID-19. The sequencing sample was made of peripheral blood.

DNA of the CDR3: TGTGCCAGCAGTTCCGGACTAGCGCTAGGTACCGGGGAGCTGTTTTTT. Residues: CASSSGLALGTGELFF. The gene calls are TRBV6-6 and TRBJ2-2, with 9 bases that match TRBD2. The CDR3 runs to 16 residues. The germline gives CDR1 MNHNY, CDR2 SVGAGI (reference sequence). Trimming removed 4 bases from V and 5 bases from J; junction bases left unmatched: 8.